This is a list of T cell receptor beta chains from one sample in a study of T cells in Graves' hyperthyroidism and ophthalmopathy. Each CDR3 protein gets one entry after TCRdb re-called the multiplex PCR reads with MiXCR. The sample has about 840,000 distinct CDR3 sequences, over 35% seen once. Sequencing used blood. The receptors derive from a man younger than 35 with Graves' hyperthyroidism. The CDR3 runs from the conserved cysteine through the conserved F or W. Each record gives: clone size, J gene, CDR3 length, V gene, D gene, CDR3 protein, CDR3 DNA. D genes are given only for firm matches. Clone sizes are given selectively: once, few, many, or a class where the clone is expanded.

size: .; J: TRBJ2-7; length: 14; V: TRBV10-3; D: TRBD1; CDR3: CAISVAGTGDEQYF; DNA: TGTGCCATCAGCGTAGCTGGGACAGGGGACGAGCAGTACTTC
size: many; J: TRBJ1-6; length: 14; V: TRBV6-1; D: .; CDR3: CASSGTAEYSPLHF; DNA: TGTGCCAGCAGTGGGACGGCCGAGTATTCACCCCTCCACTTT
size: .; J: TRBJ2-2; length: 16; V: TRBV7-9; D: TRBD2; CDR3: CASSQVGTTNTGELFF; DNA: TGCGCCAGCAGCCAAGTCGGGACTACTAACACCGGGGAGCTGTTTTTT
size: .; J: TRBJ1-1; length: 14; V: TRBV25-1; D: .; CDR3: CASLAIEVYTEAFF; DNA: TGTGCCAGCTTGGCCATAGAGGTTTACACTGAAGCTTTCTTT
size: .; J: TRBJ1-3; length: 13; V: TRBV19; D: .; CDR3: CASTYTTRNTIYF; DNA: TGTGCCAGTACCTACACCACAAGAAACACCATATATTTT
size: many; J: TRBJ1-1; length: 13; V: TRBV19; D: TRBD1; CDR3: CASTSDRGTEAFF; DNA: TGTGCCAGTACCTCGGACAGGGGGACTGAAGCTTTCTTT
size: many; J: TRBJ2-7; length: 14; V: TRBV9; D: .; CDR3: CASSVGGRGGEQYF; DNA: TGTGCCAGCAGCGTCGGAGGGAGAGGAGGCGAGCAGTACTTC
size: many; J: TRBJ2-2; length: 13; V: TRBV10-3; D: .; CDR3: CASGGPNTGELFF; DNA: TGTGCCAGCGGGGGCCCGAACACCGGGGAGCTGTTTTTT
size: many; J: TRBJ1-1; length: 13; V: TRBV10-2; D: .; CDR3: CASSESQGGEAFF; DNA: TGCGCCAGCAGTGAGTCCCAAGGGGGTGAAGCTTTCTTT
size: .; J: TRBJ2-7; length: 14; V: TRBV5-4; D: TRBD1; CDR3: CASSSRTGDYEQYF; DNA: TGTGCCAGCAGCTCCCGGACAGGGGACTACGAGCAGTACTTC
size: many; J: TRBJ2-2; length: 15; V: TRBV12-3/TRBV12-4; D: .; CDR3: CASSPGTLNTGELFF; DNA: TGTGCCAGCAGCCCCGGGACCCTGAACACCGGGGAGCTGTTTTTT
size: .; J: TRBJ2-7; length: 15; V: TRBV7-2; D: TRBD2; CDR3: CASSGQLAPHYEQYF; DNA: TGTGCCAGCAGCGGTCAACTAGCGCCACACTACGAGCAGTACTTC
size: .; J: TRBJ2-7; length: 15; V: TRBV5-1; D: TRBD1; CDR3: CASSSGTGTTYEQYF; DNA: TGCGCCAGCAGCTCAGGGACAGGGACCACCTACGAGCAGTACTTC
size: .; J: TRBJ2-2; length: 15; V: TRBV9; D: TRBD2; CDR3: CTSSVAPAGNGELFF; DNA: TGTACCAGCAGCGTAGCTCCAGCGGGGAACGGGGAGCTGTTTTTT
size: few; J: TRBJ2-2; length: 12; V: TRBV4-2; D: .; CDR3: CASSQEQGELFF; DNA: TGTGCCAGCAGCCAAGAGCAAGGGGAGCTGTTTTTT
size: many; J: TRBJ1-5; length: 15; V: TRBV19; D: .; CDR3: CASSIFGDSNQPQHF; DNA: TGTGCCAGTAGTATATTTGGGGATAGCAATCAGCCCCAGCATTTT
size: .; J: TRBJ1-1; length: 16; V: TRBV11-2; D: .; CDR3: CASSLWQGKGDTEAFF; DNA: TGTGCCAGCAGCTTATGGCAGGGGAAGGGGGACACTGAAGCTTTCTTT
size: many; J: TRBJ1-5; length: 15; V: TRBV19; D: TRBD1; CDR3: CASSILPGDRQPQHF; DNA: TGTGCCAGTAGCATCCTCCCAGGGGACAGGCAGCCCCAGCATTTT
size: many; J: TRBJ1-6; length: 15; V: TRBV9; D: TRBD1; CDR3: CASSVTGTVISPLHF; DNA: TGTGCCAGCAGCGTAACCGGGACAGTAATATCACCCCTCCACTTT
size: once; J: TRBJ2-7; length: 11; V: TRBV2; D: .; CDR3: CASSEVGVAYF; DNA: TGTGCCAGCAGTGAAGTGGGGGTGGCGTACTTC
size: few; J: TRBJ2-7; length: 14; V: TRBV20-1; D: TRBD2; CDR3: CSARLAGSTYEQYF; DNA: TGCAGTGCTAGGCTAGCGGGGTCTACCTACGAGCAGTACTTC
size: .; J: TRBJ2-2; length: 18; V: TRBV9; D: .; CDR3: CASSEPALQSLNTGELFF; DNA: TGCGCCAGCAGCGAACCCGCCTTGCAGTCTTTGAACACTGGGGAGCTGTTTTTT
size: few; J: TRBJ2-2; length: 14; V: TRBV11-2; D: .; CDR3: CASSWTTNTGELFF; DNA: TGTGCCAGCAGCTGGACTACTAACACCGGGGAGCTGTTTTTT
size: .; J: TRBJ2-5; length: 14; V: TRBV7-9; D: TRBD1; CDR3: CASSPRGQPETQYF; DNA: TGTGCCAGCAGCCCAAGGGGACAGCCCGAGACCCAGTACTTC
size: few; J: TRBJ2-7; length: 14; V: TRBV7-9; D: .; CDR3: CASSSWTENYEQYF; DNA: TGTGCCAGCAGTAGTTGGACAGAAAACTACGAGCAGTACTTC
size: once; J: TRBJ1-1; length: 12; V: TRBV9; D: .; CDR3: CASSEWGQFAFF; DNA: TGTGCCAGCAGCGAGTGGGGGCAGTTCGCTTTCTTT
size: .; J: TRBJ1-5; length: 15; V: TRBV11-2; D: .; CDR3: CASSLDRHPNQPQHF; DNA: TGTGCCAGCAGCTTAGATCGACACCCAAATCAGCCCCAGCATTTT
size: .; J: TRBJ1-1; length: 13; V: TRBV20-1; D: .; CDR3: CSAGVGGETEAFF; DNA: TGCAGTGCTGGAGTCGGCGGGGAGACTGAAGCTTTCTTT
size: few; J: TRBJ2-2; length: 13; V: TRBV19; D: .; CDR3: CASSSRNGGELFF; DNA: TGTGCCAGTTCCAGCAGGAATGGCGGGGAGCTGTTTTTT
size: few; J: TRBJ2-7; length: 15; V: TRBV7-2; D: TRBD1; CDR3: CASSFDPDRGYEQYF; DNA: TGTGCCAGCAGCTTTGACCCCGACAGGGGCTACGAGCAGTACTTC
size: few; J: TRBJ2-2; length: 15; V: TRBV2; D: TRBD2; CDR3: CASSGRLAGTGELFF; DNA: TGTGCCAGCAGTGGGCGACTAGCGGGGACCGGGGAGCTGTTTTTT
size: .; J: TRBJ1-5; length: 15; V: TRBV4-3; D: .; CDR3: CASSQEWMGYQPQHF; DNA: TGCGCCAGCAGCCAAGAGTGGATGGGGTATCAGCCCCAGCATTTT
size: .; J: TRBJ1-1; length: 15; V: TRBV7-9; D: .; CDR3: CASSPDRDTNTEAFF; DNA: TGTGCCAGCAGCCCCGACCGGGACACTAACACTGAAGCTTTCTTT
size: many; J: TRBJ2-5; length: 12; V: TRBV7-9; D: .; CDR3: CASSFQKGTQYF; DNA: TGTGCCAGCAGCTTCCAGAAGGGGACCCAGTACTTC
size: .; J: TRBJ2-3; length: 15; V: TRBV7-2; D: .; CDR3: CASSPRRGGTDTQYF; DNA: TGCGCCAGCAGCCCCCGAAGGGGAGGAACAGATACGCAGTATTTT
size: many; J: TRBJ1-4; length: 15; V: TRBV29-1; D: .; CDR3: CSVEDPGASNEKLFF; DNA: TGCAGCGTTGAAGATCCCGGGGCCTCTAATGAAAAACTGTTTTTT
size: .; J: TRBJ2-7; length: 13; V: TRBV28; D: .; CDR3: CASSKGRDYEQYF; DNA: TGTGCCAGCAGTAAGGGCAGGGACTACGAGCAGTACTTC
size: many; J: TRBJ1-2; length: 13; V: TRBV29-1; D: TRBD1; CDR3: CSVEGTGVYSYTF; DNA: TGCAGCGTTGAAGGGACAGGGGTTTACAGCTACACCTTC
size: many; J: TRBJ1-1; length: 11; V: TRBV25-1; D: .; CDR3: CASSGEGRTFF; DNA: TGTGCCAGCAGTGGGGAGGGGAGAACTTTCTTT
size: .; J: TRBJ1-5; length: 13; V: TRBV30; D: .; CDR3: CAWSQAYNQPQHF; DNA: TGTGCCTGGTCCCAGGCTTACAATCAGCCCCAGCATTTT
size: .; J: TRBJ1-1; length: 15; V: TRBV9; D: .; CDR3: CASNIGGLPYTEAFF; DNA: TGCGCCAGCAACATCGGCGGACTGCCCTACACTGAAGCTTTCTTT
size: many; J: TRBJ2-7; length: 14; V: TRBV7-2; D: TRBD2; CDR3: CASSPTSVAYEQYF; DNA: TGTGCCAGCAGCCCGACTAGCGTTGCCTACGAGCAGTACTTC
size: .; J: TRBJ1-4; length: 12; V: TRBV29-1; D: .; CDR3: CSARRGAEKLFF; DNA: TGCAGCGCCCGACGGGGAGCTGAAAAACTGTTTTTT
size: .; J: TRBJ1-2; length: 12; V: TRBV24-1; D: TRBD1; CDR3: CATSEGQGSYTF; DNA: TGTGCCACCAGTGAGGGACAGGGCAGCTACACCTTC
size: many; J: TRBJ2-7; length: 14; V: TRBV19; D: .; CDR3: CASSRFERVREQYF; DNA: TGTGCCAGTAGTAGGTTTGAGAGGGTCCGGGAGCAGTACTTC
size: once; J: TRBJ1-1; length: 14; V: TRBV25-1; D: .; CDR3: CACSAREGGTEAFF; DNA: .
size: .; J: TRBJ1-4; length: 14; V: TRBV5-1; D: TRBD1; CDR3: CASSLEQGHEKLFF; DNA: TGCGCCAGCAGCTTGGAACAGGGGCATGAAAAACTGTTTTTT
size: .; J: TRBJ1-5; length: 15; V: TRBV7-2; D: TRBD1; CDR3: CASSTNGQGHQPQHF; DNA: TGTGCCAGCAGCACAAACGGACAGGGCCACCAGCCCCAGCATTTT
size: .; J: TRBJ2-5; length: 15; V: TRBV24-1; D: .; CDR3: CATSRGRSRGETQYF; DNA: TGTGCCACCAGTCGAGGTCGCAGCCGGGGTGAGACCCAGTACTTC